The rows below give T cell receptor beta chains drawn from one sample of a study of human CD8 memory T cell subsets. TCRdb re-called the 5' RACE reads and catalogs CDR3 proteins one per entry, DNA excluded. The table lists about 8,800 distinct CDR3 sequences, with around 14% in the top ten. Sequences were obtained from CD8+ T cells from PBMCs. The receptors here all came from a human donor in good health. The CDR3 runs from the conserved cysteine through the conserved F or W. Fields, in order: J gene, clone size, V gene, CDR3 protein. For some rows the clone size is stated as once, few or many, or as a class when expanded; others skip it.

TRBJ2-1 . TRBV6-6 CASSYWGARNEQFF
TRBJ2-7 . TRBV7-9 CASSLTSGGLAGDHPYEQYF
TRBJ1-2 . TRBV29-1 CSVILAYGYTF
TRBJ2-1 . TRBV6-4 CASSDTATSGRVGNEQFF
TRBJ2-7 . TRBV6-2/TRBV6-3 CASSTWDGYEQYF
TRBJ1-4 . TRBV29-1 CSVPGGQVNEKLFF
TRBJ2-4 . TRBV10-3 CAISPDGSNSAKNIQYF
TRBJ2-1 . TRBV27 CASRRGSSYNEQFF
TRBJ2-1 . TRBV3-1 CASSQEVGKNEQFF
TRBJ2-2 . TRBV27 CASSFRTSGRSDTGELFF
TRBJ2-1 . TRBV5-1 CASSLAGGNFNEQFF
TRBJ2-3 . TRBV10-3 CAIRGTSGDTDTQYF
TRBJ2-1 . TRBV7-8 CAGTARGYNEQFF
TRBJ2-7 . TRBV6-5 CASSRQGVAYEQYF
TRBJ2-1 . TRBV6-5 CASSYSREQFF
TRBJ1-2 . TRBV5-1 CASSPTGQGARGYTF
TRBJ2-1 . TRBV28 CASSLGTSEYNEQFF
TRBJ2-1 . TRBV12-2 CASRFKTSGGLPPYNEQFF
TRBJ2-1 . TRBV28 CASSLSAGYNEQFF
TRBJ1-1 medium-sized TRBV5-5 CASSFRDGGMNTEAFF
TRBJ1-5 . TRBV12-3/TRBV12-4 CASSPDTLTVNQPQHF
TRBJ2-5 . TRBV6-5 CASSYSDRTQETQYF
TRBJ2-5 . TRBV29-1 CSSWRSDGKRPQYF
TRBJ2-7 . TRBV29-1 CSVEGGTSNEQYF
TRBJ1-1 . TRBV11-2 CASSFFGPNTEAFF
TRBJ2-7 medium-sized TRBV29-1 CSGGQGHSYEQYF
TRBJ2-5 medium-sized TRBV28 CASSLFGTGLQETQYF
TRBJ2-1 . TRBV29-1 CSVASGSVNEQFF
TRBJ2-1 . TRBV20-1 CSVFTSGVYNEQFF
TRBJ2-2 . TRBV11-2 CASSVNNKNTGELFF
TRBJ2-5 medium-sized TRBV9 CASSGEGTPWKETQYF
TRBJ1-2 . TRBV9 CASSSGTGGSGYTF
TRBJ2-7 medium-sized TRBV19 CASASGMVYEQYF
TRBJ2-3 . TRBV14 CASKNGETFTDTQYF
TRBJ2-1 . TRBV3-1 CASSQVVTSGSASYNEQFF